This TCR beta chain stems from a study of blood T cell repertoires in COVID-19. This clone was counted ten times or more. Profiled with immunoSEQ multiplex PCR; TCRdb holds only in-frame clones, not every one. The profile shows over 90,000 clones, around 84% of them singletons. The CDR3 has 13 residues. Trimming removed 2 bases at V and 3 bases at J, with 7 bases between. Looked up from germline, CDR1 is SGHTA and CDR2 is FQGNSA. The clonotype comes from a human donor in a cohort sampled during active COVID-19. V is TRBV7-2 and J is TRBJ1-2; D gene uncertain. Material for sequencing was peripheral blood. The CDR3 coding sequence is TGTGCCAGCAGCTTAAAACCAGACTATGGCTACACCTTC. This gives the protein CASSLKPDYGYTF.